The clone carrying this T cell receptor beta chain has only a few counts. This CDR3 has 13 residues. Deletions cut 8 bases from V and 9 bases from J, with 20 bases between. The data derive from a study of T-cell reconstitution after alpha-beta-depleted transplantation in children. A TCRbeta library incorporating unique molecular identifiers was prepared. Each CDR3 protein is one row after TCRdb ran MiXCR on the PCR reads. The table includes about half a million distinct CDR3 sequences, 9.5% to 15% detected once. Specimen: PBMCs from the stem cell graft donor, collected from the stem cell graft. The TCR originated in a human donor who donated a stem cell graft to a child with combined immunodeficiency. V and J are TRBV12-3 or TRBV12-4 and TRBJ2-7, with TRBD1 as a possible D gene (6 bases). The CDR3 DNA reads TGTGCCAGCGCCTTAGCAGGGGACCCTCGGCAGTACTTC. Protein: CASALAGDPRQYF.